This entry concerns a single TCR beta chain. Its matching antigen is unknown. This entry belongs to a study of Tregs in tolerant kidney transplant recipients. Whole-study results and caveats: Biological reproducibility was not directly addressed, but technical replication error appeared minimal.

J was trimmed by 7 bases and V by 1 base; bases with no gene match: 17. CDR1 is MNHNS and CDR2 is SASEGT in the germline V gene. There are 19 residues in the CDR3. TCRdb's table, derived via immunoSEQ multiplex PCR, lists solely in-frame clones and lacks some. The sample shows 100,000 or so clones, more than 85% of them seen only once. Related graft donors supplied nonmyeloablative bone marrow transplants, and mixed chimerism was transient. This material consisted of CD4+ T cells from blood (PBMCs), taken 12 months after the transplant. This chain connects TRBV6-1 to TRBJ2-1, with TRBD1 identical over 9 bases. This TCR derives from a human patient who received a combined kidney and bone marrow transplant. Some T cells may be graft donor cells. CDR3 in amino acids: CASSEVLGETGGAGNEQFF. DNA of the CDR3: TGTGCCAGCAGTGAAGTTCTTGGGGAAACAGGGGGCGCTGGGAATGAGCAGTTCTTC.